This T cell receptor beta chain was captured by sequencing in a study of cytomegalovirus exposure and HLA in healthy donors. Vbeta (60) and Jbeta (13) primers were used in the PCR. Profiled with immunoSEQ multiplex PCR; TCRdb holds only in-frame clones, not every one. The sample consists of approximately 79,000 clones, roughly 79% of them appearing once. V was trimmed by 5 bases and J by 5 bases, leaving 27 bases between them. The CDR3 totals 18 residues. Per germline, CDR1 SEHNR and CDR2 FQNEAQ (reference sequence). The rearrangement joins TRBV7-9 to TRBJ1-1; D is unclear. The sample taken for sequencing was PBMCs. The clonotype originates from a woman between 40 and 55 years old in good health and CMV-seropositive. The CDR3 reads CASSPPGSGMGLGTEAFF. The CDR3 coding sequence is TGTGCCAGCAGCCCGCCCGGTAGCGGTATGGGGTTGGGTACTGAAGCTTTCTTT.